This T cell receptor (beta chain) was identified in a study of shared clonotypes between healthy human individuals. Study summary: Per donor, three plates held CD4 naive cells, three held CD4 memory, two held CD8 naive and one held CD8 memory.

Libraries were prepared by immunoSEQ multiplex PCR; TCRdb keeps only in-frame clonotypes and omits some of them. Among fewer than 1.8 million clones listed, approximately 98.5% were seen once. Regarding this clone: Different DNA sequences within this sample yield the same CDR3.

The CDR3 totals 16 residues. Germline V gives CDR1 SGHTA, CDR2 FQGNSA. V trimming: 2 bases; J trimming: 0 bases; junction bases outside the gene matches: 3. The TCR originated in a young man in good health. The chain employs TRBV7-2 and TRBJ2-1; 8 positions agree with TRBD2. The sample taken for sequencing was naive CD4+ T cells sorted from blood. Subset here: CD45RA+ positively selected. CDR3: CASSLTGTSSYNEQFF. CDR3 DNA sequence: TGTGCCAGCAGCTTAACGGGGACTAGCTCCTACAATGAGCAGTTCTTC.